The T cell receptor (beta chain) under discussion was sequenced for a study of shared clonotypes between healthy human individuals. V lost 0 bases, J lost 2 bases, and 10 bases lay in between. Germline CDR1 SGHKS, CDR2 YYEKEE (reference sequence). The CDR3 contains 15 residues. Study results and caveats: Limitation of the genetic and exposure-history diversity represented came from the few donors. The expectation was that sequencing depth would affect clonotype sharing among donors. Across a few donors, naive CD4 shared around 5.3%, naive CD8 more than 3%, memory CD4 over 2%, memory CD8 about 0.4%.

Only one count was recorded for this clone. Antigen specificity is unknown. The data were produced by immunoSEQ multiplex PCR, yet TCRdb's version contains in-frame clones alone and is incomplete. The sample lists about 800,000 clones, 90% to 97% occurring once. In the naive CD8 group, cells lacked CD45RO and were positively selected for CCR7, so terminally differentiated effector memory CD45RA+ cells were left out. Recent vaccinations or acute infections were absent in the healthy HIV-negative adult donors. The sequencing sample was made of naive CD8+ T cells sorted from blood. The rearrangement uses TRBV5-5 and TRBJ2-3; D may be TRBD2 (6 bases). The clonotype was recovered from a man aged 30-40 years in good health. CDR3 protein: CASSLGMGLTDTQYF. CDR3 DNA: TGTGCCAGCAGCTTGGGTATGGGACTCACAGATACGCAGTATTTT.